The clone carrying this TCR beta chain was detected only a few times. Its antigen is not known. The data originate from a study of regulatory T cells in long-lasting Graves disease. Study-level information: Over 5 years of antithyroid drugs plus positive TSH receptor antibodies defined persistent Graves' disease. Regarding the study as a whole: A greater number of public clonotypes (fewer than 3,000) was shared by persistent patients than by new patients (roughly 880). TCR diversity was lower in persistent than newly diagnosed Graves' disease.

Assembly of TCR beta libraries relied on iRepertoire HTBI primers together with Arm-PCR of CDR3 regions. TCRdb independently ran MiXCR on the multiplex PCR reads; one entry per CDR3 protein. The data contain some 370,000 distinct CDR3 sequences, roughly 24% of them singletons. CDR1 is GTSNPN and CDR2 is SVGIG in the germline V gene (reference sequence). V shed 0 bases and J shed 3 bases, with 13 bases lying between them. This CDR3 contains 15 residues. Time point here: persistent/refractory GD, antithyroid drugs over 5 years with positive TRAb. PBMCs provided the RNA from which the TCR library was made.

This specimen was peripheral blood mononuclear cells (PBMCs), taken when the disease was refractory, from a patient treated with antithyroid drugs. V usage is TRBV30 and J usage is TRBJ2-3; D is possibly TRBD2 (5 bases). The sequence came from a woman in her thirties or forties with Graves disease. CDR3 bases: TGTGCCTGGAGTGTAGGTGGGAGAGAGACAGATACGCAGTATTTT. This encodes CAWSVGGRETDTQYF. The complete variable domain, with remaining parts taken from reference TRBV30 and TRBJ2-3, reads SQTIHQWPATLVQPVGSPLSLECTVEGTSNPNLYWYRQAAGRGLQLLFYSVGIGQISSEVPQNLSASRPQDRQFILSSKKLLLSDSGFYLCAWSVGGRETDTQYFGPGTRLTVL.